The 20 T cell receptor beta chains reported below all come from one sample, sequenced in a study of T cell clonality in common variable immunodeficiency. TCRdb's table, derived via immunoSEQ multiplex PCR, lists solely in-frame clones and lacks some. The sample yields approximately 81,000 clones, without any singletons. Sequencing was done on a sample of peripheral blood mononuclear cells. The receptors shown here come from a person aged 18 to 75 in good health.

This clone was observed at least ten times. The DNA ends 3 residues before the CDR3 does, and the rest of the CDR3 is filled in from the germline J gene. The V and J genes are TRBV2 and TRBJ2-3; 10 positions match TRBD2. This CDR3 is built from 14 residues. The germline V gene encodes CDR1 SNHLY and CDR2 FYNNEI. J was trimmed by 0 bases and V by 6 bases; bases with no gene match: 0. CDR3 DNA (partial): TGTGCCAGCAGACTAGCGGGAAGCACAGATACG. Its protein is CASRLAGSTDT. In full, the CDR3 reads CASRLAGSTDTQYF.

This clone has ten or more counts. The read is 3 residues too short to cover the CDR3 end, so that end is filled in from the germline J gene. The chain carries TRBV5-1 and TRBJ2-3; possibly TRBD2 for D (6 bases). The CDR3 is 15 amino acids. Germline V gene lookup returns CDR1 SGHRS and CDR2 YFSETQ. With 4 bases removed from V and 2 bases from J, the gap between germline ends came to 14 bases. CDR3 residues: CASSRGLPTTDTQYF. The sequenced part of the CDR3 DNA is TGCGCCAGCAGCCGGGGACTTCCTACCACAGATACG. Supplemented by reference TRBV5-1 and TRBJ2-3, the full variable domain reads KAGVTQTPRYLIKTRGQQVTLSCSPISGHRSVSWYQQTPGQGLQFLFEYFSETQRNKGNFPGRFSGRQFSNSRSEMNVSTLELGDSALYLCASSRGLPTTDTQYFGPGTRLTVL.

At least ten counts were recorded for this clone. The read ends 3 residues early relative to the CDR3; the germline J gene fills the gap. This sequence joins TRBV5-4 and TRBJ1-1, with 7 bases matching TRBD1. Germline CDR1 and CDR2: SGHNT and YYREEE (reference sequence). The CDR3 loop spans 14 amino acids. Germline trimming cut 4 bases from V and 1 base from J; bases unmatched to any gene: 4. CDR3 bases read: TGTGCCAGCAGCCCGAGGACAGGGAACACTGAA. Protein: CASSPRTGNTE. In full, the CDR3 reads CASSPRTGNTEAFF.

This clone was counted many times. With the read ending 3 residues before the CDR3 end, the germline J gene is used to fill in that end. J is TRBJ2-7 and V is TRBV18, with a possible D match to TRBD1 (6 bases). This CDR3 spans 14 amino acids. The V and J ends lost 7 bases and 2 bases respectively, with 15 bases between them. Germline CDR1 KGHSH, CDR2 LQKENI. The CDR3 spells CASLKDRNTYEQYF. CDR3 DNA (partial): TGTGCCAGCTTAAAAGACAGGAATACCTACGAG.

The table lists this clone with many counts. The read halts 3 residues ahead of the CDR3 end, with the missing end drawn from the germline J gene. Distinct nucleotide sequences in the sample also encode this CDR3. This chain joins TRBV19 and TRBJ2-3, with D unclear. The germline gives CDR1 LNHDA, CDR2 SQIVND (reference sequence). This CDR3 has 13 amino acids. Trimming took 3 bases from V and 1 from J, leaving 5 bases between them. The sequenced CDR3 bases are TGTGCCAGTAGTATGGGCGGCACAGATACG. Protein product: CASSMGGTDT. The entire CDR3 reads CASSMGGTDTQYF.

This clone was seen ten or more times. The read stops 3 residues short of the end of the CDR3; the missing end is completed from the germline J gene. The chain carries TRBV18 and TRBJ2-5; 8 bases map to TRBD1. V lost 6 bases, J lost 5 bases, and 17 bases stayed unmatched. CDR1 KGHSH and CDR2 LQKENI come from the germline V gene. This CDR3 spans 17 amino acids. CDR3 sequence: CASSRSRQGLQGETQYF. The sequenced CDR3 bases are TGTGCCAGCTCCCGCTCCCGACAGGGGCTTCAAGGGGAGACC.

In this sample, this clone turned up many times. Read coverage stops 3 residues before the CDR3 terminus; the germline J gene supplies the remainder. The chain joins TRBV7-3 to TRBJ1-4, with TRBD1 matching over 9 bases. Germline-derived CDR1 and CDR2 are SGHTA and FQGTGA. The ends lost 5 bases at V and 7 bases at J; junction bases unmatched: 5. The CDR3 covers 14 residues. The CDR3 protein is CASSKTGGGEKLFF. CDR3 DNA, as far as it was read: TGTGCCAGCAGCAAGACAGGGGGGGGTGAAAAA.

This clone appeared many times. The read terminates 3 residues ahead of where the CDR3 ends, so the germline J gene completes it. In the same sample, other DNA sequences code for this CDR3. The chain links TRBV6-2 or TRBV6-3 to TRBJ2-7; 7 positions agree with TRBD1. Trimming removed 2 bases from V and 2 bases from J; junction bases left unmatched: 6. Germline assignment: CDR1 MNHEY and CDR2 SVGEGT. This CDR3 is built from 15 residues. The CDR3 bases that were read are TGTGCCAGCAGTTACCCCGACAGGGTAGCCTACGAG. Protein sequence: CASSYPDRVAYE. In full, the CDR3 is CASSYPDRVAYEQYF.

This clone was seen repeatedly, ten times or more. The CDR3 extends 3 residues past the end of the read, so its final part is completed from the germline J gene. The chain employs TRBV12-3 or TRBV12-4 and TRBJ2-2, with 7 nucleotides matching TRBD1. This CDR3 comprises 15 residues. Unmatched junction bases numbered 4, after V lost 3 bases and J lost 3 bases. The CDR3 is CASSFRGSHTGELFF. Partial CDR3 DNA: TGTGCCAGCAGTTTCAGGGGGAGTCACACCGGGGAG.

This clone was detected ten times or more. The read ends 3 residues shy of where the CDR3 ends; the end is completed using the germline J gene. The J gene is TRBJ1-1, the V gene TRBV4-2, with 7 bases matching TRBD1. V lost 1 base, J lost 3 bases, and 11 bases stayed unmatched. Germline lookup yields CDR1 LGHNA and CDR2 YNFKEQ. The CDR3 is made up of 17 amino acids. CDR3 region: CASSQVVKGRGDTEAFF. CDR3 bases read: TGTGCCAGCAGCCAAGTCGTAAAGGGCAGGGGGGACACTGAA.

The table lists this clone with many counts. The CDR3 reads CSARDGDRAVYEKLFF. The sequenced CDR3 bases are TGCAGTGCTAGAGATGGGGACAGGGCCGTATACGAAAAA. The V call is TRBV20-1, the J call TRBJ1-4; 9 positions match TRBD1. Read data end 3 residues before the CDR3 end; the end is taken from the germline J gene. J lost 8 bases, V lost 0 bases, and 10 bases had no gene match. The CDR3 is 16 residues long. Per germline, CDR1 DFQATT and CDR2 SNEGSKA (reference sequence).

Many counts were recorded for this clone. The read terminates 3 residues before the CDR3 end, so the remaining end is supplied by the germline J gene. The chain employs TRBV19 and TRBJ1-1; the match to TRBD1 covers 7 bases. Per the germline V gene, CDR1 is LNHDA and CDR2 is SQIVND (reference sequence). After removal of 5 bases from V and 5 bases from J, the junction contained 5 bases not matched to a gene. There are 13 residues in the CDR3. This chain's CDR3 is CASSSGGETEAFF. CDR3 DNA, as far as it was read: TGTGCCAGTAGTTCAGGGGGTGAGACTGAA.

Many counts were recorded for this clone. The CDR3 loop is CASSPTGATYEQYF. Incomplete CDR3 DNA: TGTGCCAGCAGTCCGACAGGGGCTACCTACGAG. The chain couples TRBV6-2 or TRBV6-3 to TRBJ2-7, with 8 bases that match TRBD1. The read comes to an end 3 residues before the CDR3 does, leaving the germline J gene to fill in the end. After removal of 5 bases from V and 2 bases from J, the junction contained 5 bases not matched to a gene. The germline gives CDR1 MNHEY, CDR2 SVGEGT. The CDR3 has 14 amino acids.

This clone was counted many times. This chain's CDR3 is CASSQGQDFTGELFF. The CDR3 DNA, read in part, is TGTGCCAGCAGCCAGGGACAGGATTTCACCGGGGAG. V and J are TRBV11-3 and TRBJ2-2; 8 bases are a match to TRBD1. Coverage ceases 3 residues before the CDR3 finishes, and the germline J gene fills in the end. Germline CDR1 SGHNT, CDR2 YENEEA. V lost 5 bases, J lost 4 bases, and 6 bases stayed unmatched. CDR3 length equals 15 residues. Full variable domain (outside the CDR3, taken from reference TRBV11-3 and TRBJ2-2): EAGVVQSPRYKIIEKKQPVAFWCNPISGHNTLYWYLQNLGQGPELLIRYENEEAVDDSQLPKDRFSAERLKGVDSTLKIQPAELGDSAVYLCASSQGQDFTGELFFGEGSRLTVL.

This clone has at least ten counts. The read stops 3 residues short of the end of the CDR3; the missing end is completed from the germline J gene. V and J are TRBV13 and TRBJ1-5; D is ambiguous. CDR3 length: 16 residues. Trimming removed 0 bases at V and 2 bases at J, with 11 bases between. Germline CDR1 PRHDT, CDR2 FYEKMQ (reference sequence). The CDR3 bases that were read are TGTGCCAGCAGCTTAGGACGAAGCGGCGGCAATCAGCCC. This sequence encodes CASSLGRSGGNQP. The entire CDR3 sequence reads CASSLGRSGGNQPQHF.

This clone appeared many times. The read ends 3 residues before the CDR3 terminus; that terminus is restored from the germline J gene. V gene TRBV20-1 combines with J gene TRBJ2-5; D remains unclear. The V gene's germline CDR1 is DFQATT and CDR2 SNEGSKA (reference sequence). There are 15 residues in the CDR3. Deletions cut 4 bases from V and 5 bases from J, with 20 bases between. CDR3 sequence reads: CSATQPTVSRETQYF. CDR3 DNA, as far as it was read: TGCAGTGCTACCCAACCGACTGTCTCCCGGGAGACC.

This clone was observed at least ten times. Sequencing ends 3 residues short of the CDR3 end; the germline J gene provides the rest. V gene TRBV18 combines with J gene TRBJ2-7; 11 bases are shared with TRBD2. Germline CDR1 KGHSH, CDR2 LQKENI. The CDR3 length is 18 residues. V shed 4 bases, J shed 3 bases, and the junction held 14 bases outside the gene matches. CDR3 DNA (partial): TGTGCCAGCTCACAACAGGGTCGAACTAGCGGGAGCGGCTACGAG. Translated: CASSQQGRTSGSGYE. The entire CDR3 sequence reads CASSQQGRTSGSGYEQYF.

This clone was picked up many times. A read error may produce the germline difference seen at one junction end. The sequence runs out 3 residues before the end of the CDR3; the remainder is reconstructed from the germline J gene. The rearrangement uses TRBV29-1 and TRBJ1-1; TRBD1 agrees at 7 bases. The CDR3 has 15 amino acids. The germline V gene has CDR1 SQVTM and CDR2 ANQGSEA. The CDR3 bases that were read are TGCAGCGTTGAAGTGGGGGACAGCTTGGCCACTCAA. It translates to CSVEVGDSLATQ. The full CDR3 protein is CSVEVGDSLATQAFF.

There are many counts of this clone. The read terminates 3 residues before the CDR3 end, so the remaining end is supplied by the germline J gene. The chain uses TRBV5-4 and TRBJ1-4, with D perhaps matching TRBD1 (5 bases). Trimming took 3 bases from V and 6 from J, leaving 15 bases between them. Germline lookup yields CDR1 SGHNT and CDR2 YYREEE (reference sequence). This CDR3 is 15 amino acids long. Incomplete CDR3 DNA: TGTGCCAGCAGCTCCGGGAAAGGGGTTCATGAAAAA. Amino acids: CASSSGKGVHEK. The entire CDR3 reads CASSSGKGVHEKLFF.

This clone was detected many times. The sequenced part of the CDR3 DNA is TGCAGCGTTGGCGGGGGACTAGCGGGAGTAAGGCGAGAGACC. Protein product: CSVGGGLAGVRRET. From start to end, the CDR3 is CSVGGGLAGVRRETQYF. J is TRBJ2-5 and V is TRBV29-1; 14 nucleotides agree with TRBD2. The read is 3 residues too short to cover the CDR3 end, so that end is filled in from the germline J gene. The CDR3 is 17 residues long. Germline CDR1 reads SQVTM; CDR2 reads ANQGSEA. The V and J ends lost 4 bases and 4 bases, in that order; junction bases with no gene match: 11.